The 25 T cell receptor beta chains listed next were all sequenced from one sample in a study of T-cell reconstitution after alpha-beta-depleted transplantation in children. This sample's TCRbeta library carried unique molecular identifier barcodes. TCRdb used MiXCR to reprocess the PCR reads, holding one entry per CDR3 protein. The repertoire has 200,000 to 300,000 distinct CDR3 sequences, 12% of them found once; the top ten carry around 3%. The sequencing here drew on PBMCs from the stem cell graft donor, taken from the stem cell graft. The origin of the receptors is a human donor who donated a stem cell graft to a child with acute lymphoblastic leukemia.

This clonotype was detected many times. The rearrangement joins TRBV10-3 to TRBJ2-1; 10 nucleotides line up with TRBD2. The CDR3 consists of 14 residues. Germline CDR1 is ENHRY and CDR2 is SYGVKD. With V trimmed by 6 bases and J by 9 bases, 8 bases remained unmatched. CDR3 nucleotide sequence: TGTGCCATCAGCCCACGAAAGCGGGAGGGTGAGCAGTTCTTC. Amino acid sequence: CAISPRKREGEQFF.

At least ten counts were recorded for this clonotype. J is TRBJ2-7 and V is TRBV18, with D possibly being TRBD1 (6 bases). Germline assignment: CDR1 KGHSH and CDR2 LQKENI. Trimming took off 0 bases at V and 4 bases at J, with 10 bases between the two ends. The CDR3 runs 14 residues. CDR3 coding DNA: TGTGCCAGCTCACCACCCGCCAGGGGTTACGAGCAGTACTTC. It is translated as CASSPPARGYEQYF.

This clonotype came up many times. The chain links TRBV20-1 to TRBJ2-7; 7 bases line up with TRBD2. This CDR3 region has 14 residues. Germline-derived CDR1 and CDR2 are DFQATT and SNEGSKA (reference sequence). V lost 4 bases to trimming and J lost 2 bases; unmatched junction nucleotides: 8. CDR3 DNA sequence: TGCAGTGCTATACGGACTAGGGGTACCTACGAGCAGTACTTC. Translation gives CSAIRTRGTYEQYF.

This clonotype was recorded many times. This rearrangement joins TRBV18 to TRBJ2-7; TRBD1 agrees at 8 bases. The germline V gene has CDR1 KGHSH and CDR2 LQKENI. This CDR3 spans 14 amino acids. The V and J ends lost 3 bases and 5 bases, in that order; junction bases with no gene match: 6. CDR3 residues: CASSPKTGEDEQYF. The CDR3 DNA sequence: TGTGCCAGCTCACCGAAGACAGGGGAAGACGAGCAGTACTTC. The full variable domain, in which reference TRBV18 and TRBJ2-7 provide the parts outside the CDR3, is NAGVMQNPRHLVRRRGQEARLRCSPMKGHSHVYWYRQLPEEGLKFMVYLQKENIIDESGMPKERFSAEFPKEGPSILRIQQVVRGDSAAYFCASSPKTGEDEQYFGPGTRLTVT.

This clonotype was detected many times. As DNA, the CDR3 is TGTGCCAGCAGCTCCCCCGGGACAGGGAGGAACACTGAAGCTTTCTTT. This gives the protein CASSSPGTGRNTEAFF. The chain employs TRBV7-3 and TRBJ1-1; 9 bases match TRBD1. Germline CDR1 reads SGHTA; CDR2 reads FQGTGA. V trimming: 4 bases; J trimming: 1 base; junction bases outside the gene matches: 7. This CDR3 is 16 amino acids long.

The sample holds many counts of this clonotype. J is TRBJ2-4 and V is TRBV4-1; D unresolved. The V gene's germline CDR1 is MGHRA and CDR2 YSYEKL. The CDR3 extends over 16 amino acids. Deletions cut 0 bases from V and 7 bases from J, with 16 bases between. The CDR3 DNA sequence: TGCGCCAGCAGCCAAGATCCTTCTCAAACCTCCAACATTCAGTACTTC. The encoded protein is CASSQDPSQTSNIQYF.

Many counts were recorded for this clonotype. The rearrangement links TRBV29-1 to TRBJ2-1; the D gene is possibly TRBD2 (5 bases). The germline V gene has CDR1 SQVTM and CDR2 ANQGSEA. This CDR3 spans 13 amino acids. Trimming took 4 bases from V and 1 from J, leaving 8 bases between them. The CDR3: CSVGGISYNEQFF. CDR3 sequence (DNA): TGCAGCGTTGGAGGGATTTCCTACAATGAGCAGTTCTTC.

The table lists this clonotype with many counts. The J gene is TRBJ2-7, the V gene TRBV7-8, with 7 bases aligning to TRBD1. Per the germline V gene, CDR1 is SGHVS and CDR2 is FQNEAQ. This CDR3 comprises 15 residues. After removal of 5 bases from V and 4 bases from J, the junction contained 11 bases not matched to a gene. The CDR3 loop reads CASSRQDRLNYEQYF. DNA of the CDR3: TGTGCCAGCAGCCGCCAGGACAGGTTAAATTACGAGCAGTACTTC.

The chain joins TRBV4-2 to TRBJ2-2; tentative D call: TRBD2 (6 bases). V was clipped by 4 bases and J by 0 bases, with 12 bases between them. CDR1 LGHNA and CDR2 YNFKEQ come from the germline V gene. The CDR3 is 16 amino acids. CDR3 coding DNA: TGTGCCAGCAGCCCTCTCGGGGGAGCGAACACCGGGGAGCTGTTTTTT. It is translated as CASSPLGGANTGELFF.

Ten or more counts support this clonotype. The genes are TRBV6-2 or TRBV6-3 and TRBJ2-7, with 9 nucleotides matching TRBD1. The germline V gene has CDR1 MNHEY and CDR2 SVGEGT. This CDR3 has 14 amino acids. The V gene end was trimmed by 6 bases and the J gene end by 6 bases; junction bases not matched to a gene: 9. CDR3 DNA sequence: TGTGCCAGCAGCTCCGGGACAGGGTTCCTCGAGCAGTACTTC. This encodes CASSSGTGFLEQYF.

This clonotype occurred many times. The J gene is TRBJ1-2, the V gene TRBV6-1, with a weak D call TRBD1 (5 bases). Per germline, CDR1 MNHNS and CDR2 SASEGT. This CDR3 has 14 amino acids. V lost 8 bases, J lost 4 bases, and 17 bases lay in between. The chain's CDR3 is CASSQQETLYGYTF. For the CDR3, the DNA is TGTGCCAGCTCTCAACAGGAAACCCTCTATGGCTACACCTTC.

At least ten counts were recorded for this clonotype. The DNA for the CDR3 is TGCAGTGCTAGAGGGAGTCTCCTAAGCTCCTACAATGAGCAGTTCTTC. As protein: CSARGSLLSSYNEQFF. This chain joins TRBV20-1 and TRBJ2-1; no clear D gene. This CDR3 spans 16 amino acids. Germline lookup yields CDR1 DFQATT and CDR2 SNEGSKA (reference sequence). V lost 1 base, J lost 0 bases, and 13 bases lay in between.

This clonotype was recorded at least ten times. This sequence joins TRBV7-2 and TRBJ2-1; no definite D call. Trimming cost V 5 bases and J 5 bases, with 7 bases left between them. CDR1 and CDR2 (germline): SGHTA, FQGNSA. There are 12 residues in the CDR3. Here the CDR3 reads CASSPRDNEQFF. CDR3 coding DNA: TGTGCCAGCAGCCCCAGAGACAATGAGCAGTTCTTC.

This clonotype was seen many times. The V call is TRBV5-6, the J call TRBJ2-3; TRBD2 agrees at 7 bases. Germline trimming cut 4 bases from V and 0 bases from J; bases unmatched to any gene: 5. In germline, CDR1 is SGHDT, CDR2 YYEEEE. The CDR3 length is 15 residues. This CDR3 is CASSLAGLSTDTQYF. As DNA, the CDR3 is TGTGCCAGCAGCCTGGCGGGACTAAGCACAGATACGCAGTATTTT.

This clonotype was seen at least ten times. This sequence joins TRBV7-9 and TRBJ2-3; D possibly corresponds to TRBD2 (5 bases). CDR1 and CDR2 from the germline V gene are SEHNR and FQNEAQ (reference sequence). The V end lost 8 bases, the J end lost 5 bases, and 11 bases lay between the germline ends. The CDR3 contains 12 residues. In DNA, the CDR3 is TGTGCCAGCGCCGGAGGAAAAGATACGCAGTATTTT. This encodes CASAGGKDTQYF.

The chain is built from TRBV20-1 and TRBJ1-6, with a possible D match to TRBD1 (6 bases). Between the trimmed V and J ends, which lost 6 bases and 2 bases, there was a span of 17 bases. In germline, CDR1 is DFQATT, CDR2 SNEGSKA (reference sequence). The CDR3 runs 16 residues. The CDR3: CSAQEDSLPYNSPLHF. The DNA of the CDR3 is TGCAGTGCCCAAGAGGACAGTCTCCCCTATAATTCACCCCTCCACTTT.

This clonotype was recorded many times. The chain couples TRBV27 to TRBJ2-7; D remains ambiguous. Trimming left V 1 base short and J 0 bases short, with 10 bases between. CDR1 is MNHEY and CDR2 is SMNVEV in the germline V gene (reference sequence). This CDR3 has 15 residues. As DNA, the CDR3 is TGTGCCAGCAGTTTATTGCCGGGTAGCTCCTACGAGCAGTACTTC. Residues: CASSLLPGSSYEQYF.

There are many counts of this clonotype. The V gene is TRBV28, the J gene TRBJ1-2; 7 bases align to TRBD1. Germline assignment: CDR1 MDHEN and CDR2 SYDVKM. The V segment lost 8 bases and the J segment 6 bases; nucleotides outside the gene matches: 12. This CDR3 contains 14 residues. CDR3 protein: CASDELGTVDGYTF. In nucleotides, the CDR3 is TGTGCCAGCGATGAACTAGGGACAGTGGATGGCTACACCTTC.

This clonotype was picked up many times. The chain has TRBV7-2 and TRBJ1-3, with unresolved D. Germline V gene sequence: CDR1 SGHTA, CDR2 FQGNSA. Trimming took off 1 base at V and 0 bases at J, with 7 bases between the two ends. This CDR3 spans 15 amino acids. CDR3 nucleotide sequence: TGTGCCAGCAGCTTAGAACCTAACTCTGGAAACACCATATATTTT. Its protein is CASSLEPNSGNTIYF.

At least ten counts were recorded for this clonotype. The chain recombines TRBV9 with TRBJ1-6; D is ambiguous. The CDR3 has 15 residues. In germline, CDR1 is SGDLS, CDR2 YYNGEE. The V end was cut by 3 bases, the J end by 9 bases, with 16 bases between. The CDR3 loop reads CASSGTGHTGSPLHF. In DNA form, the CDR3 reads TGTGCCAGCAGCGGAACCGGGCATACGGGTTCACCCCTCCACTTT.

This clonotype appeared a single time. This chain joins TRBV20-1 and TRBJ2-1; D might be TRBD2 (6 bases). The CDR3 is made up of 12 amino acids. Trimming stripped 5 bases from V and 8 bases from J, with 13 bases between. Germline CDR1 is DFQATT and CDR2 is SNEGSKA (reference sequence). Here the CDR3 DNA reads TGCAGTGCTCCACACGGGGGTCATGAGCAGTTCTTC. Amino acid sequence: CSAPHGGHEQFF.

This clonotype was seen repeatedly, ten times or more. The chain is built from TRBV5-1 and TRBJ2-2; D may correspond to TRBD1 or TRBD2 (5 bases each). The V gene lost 4 bases and the J gene lost 1 base, with 11 bases spanning the gap. CDR3 length: 15 amino acids. Per germline, CDR1 SGHRS and CDR2 YFSETQ. The CDR3 nucleotides read TGCGCCAGCAGCATGGGACCAGGGAACACCGGGGAGCTGTTTTTT. Protein: CASSMGPGNTGELFF.

This clonotype was observed many times. This rearrangement joins TRBV4-3 to TRBJ2-2, with D tentatively TRBD2 (7 bases). With 0 bases removed from V and 7 bases from J, the gap between germline ends came to 12 bases. The germline gives CDR1 LGHNA, CDR2 YSLEER. There are 15 residues in the CDR3. DNA for the CDR3: TGCGCCAGCAGCCAAGAGCCGGGGGGCGTCGGGGAGCTGTTTTTT. Protein: CASSQEPGGVGELFF.

This clonotype appeared many times. V is TRBV24-1 and J is TRBJ1-5; 10 positions agree with TRBD1. The junction had 6 bases not matched to a gene; V was cut back by 3 bases and J by 2 bases. The CDR3 totals 17 residues. Germline values: CDR1 KGHDR, CDR2 SFDVKD. The CDR3 spells CATSDGTGVRGNQPQHF. In DNA form, the CDR3 reads TGTGCCACCAGTGATGGGACAGGGGTTCGGGGCAATCAGCCCCAGCATTTT.

This clonotype was seen repeatedly, ten times or more. This sequence joins TRBV4-3 and TRBJ2-7; D unclear. This CDR3 has 14 residues. V lost 1 base and J lost 4, with 11 bases in between. The germline V gene encodes CDR1 LGHNA and CDR2 YSLEER. The CDR3, as DNA: TGCGCCAGCAGCCAAGTTGTCGCAGCGTACGAGCAGTACTTC. Amino acids: CASSQVVAAYEQYF.